This TCR beta chain was retrieved from a study of T cells expressing NK-cell markers. There are 14 residues in the CDR3. CDR1 and CDR2 (germline): LNHDA, SQIVND (reference sequence). Overall study findings and caveats: These clonotypes also led the CD3+CD56-NKG2C+ fraction in a few donors.

On this clonotype itself: Its antigen is as yet unknown.

Each CDR3 protein gets one entry in TCRdb, which reprocessed the 5' RACE reads and gives no DNA. This sample lists roughly 110,000 distinct CDR3 sequences; its ten largest clones have 15% to 20%. Input material: blood T cells: a sorted CD56 or NKG2C T cell subset, CD4+ or CD8+ T cells, or bulk PBMC T cells (not recorded which). This receptor was obtained from a woman between 18 and 69 years old in good health. The gene calls are TRBV19 and TRBJ2-1; the D call from TCRdb, TRBD2, cannot be confirmed without DNA. The CDR3 sequence: CASSWAGTDNEQFF.